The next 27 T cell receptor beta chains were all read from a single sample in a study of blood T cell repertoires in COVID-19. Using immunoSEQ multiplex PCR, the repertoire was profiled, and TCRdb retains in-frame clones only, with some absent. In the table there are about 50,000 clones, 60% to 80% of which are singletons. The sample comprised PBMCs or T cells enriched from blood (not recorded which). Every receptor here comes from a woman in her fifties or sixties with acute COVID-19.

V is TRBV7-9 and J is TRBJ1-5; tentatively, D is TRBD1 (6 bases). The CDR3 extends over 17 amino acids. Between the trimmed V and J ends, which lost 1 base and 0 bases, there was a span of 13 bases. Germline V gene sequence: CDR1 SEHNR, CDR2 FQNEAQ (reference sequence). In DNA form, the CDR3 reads TGTGCCAGCAGCTTAGACAGGGATATTTATAGCAATCAGCCCCAGCATTTT. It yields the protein CASSLDRDIYSNQPQHF.

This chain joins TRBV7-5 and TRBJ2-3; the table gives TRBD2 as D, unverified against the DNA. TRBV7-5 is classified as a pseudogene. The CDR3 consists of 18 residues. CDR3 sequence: CARSLASGLAGATDTQYF. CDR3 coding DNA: TGTGCCAGAAGCCTAGCTTCGGGACTAGCGGGGGCCACAGATACGCAGTATTTT.

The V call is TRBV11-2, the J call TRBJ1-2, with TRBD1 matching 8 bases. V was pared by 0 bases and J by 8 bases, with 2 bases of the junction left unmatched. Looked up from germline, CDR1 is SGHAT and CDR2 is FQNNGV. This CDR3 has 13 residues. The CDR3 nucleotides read TGTGCCAGCAGCTTAGAGGACAGGGCGGGCTACACCTTC. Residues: CASSLEDRAGYTF.

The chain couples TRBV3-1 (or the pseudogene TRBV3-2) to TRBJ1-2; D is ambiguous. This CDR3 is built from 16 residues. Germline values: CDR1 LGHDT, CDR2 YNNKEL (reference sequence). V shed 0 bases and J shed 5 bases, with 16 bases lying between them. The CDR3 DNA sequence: TGTGCCAGCAGCCAAGATAGCGGTGGACGGCGGTATGGCTACACCTTC. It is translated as CASSQDSGGRRYGYTF.

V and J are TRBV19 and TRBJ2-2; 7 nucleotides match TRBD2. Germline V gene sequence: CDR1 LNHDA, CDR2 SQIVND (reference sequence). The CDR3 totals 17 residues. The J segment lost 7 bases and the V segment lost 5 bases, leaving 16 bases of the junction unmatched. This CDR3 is CASSPPSGRAWGGELFF. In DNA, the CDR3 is TGTGCCAGTAGTCCGCCCTCTGGGAGGGCTTGGGGCGGGGAGCTGTTTTTT.

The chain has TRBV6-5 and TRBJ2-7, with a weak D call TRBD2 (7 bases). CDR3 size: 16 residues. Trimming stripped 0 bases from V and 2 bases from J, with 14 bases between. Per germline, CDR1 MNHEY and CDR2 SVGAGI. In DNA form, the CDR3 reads TGTGCCAGCAGTTACTCGGGCGGCGGGGGCACCTACGAGCAGTACTTC. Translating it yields CASSYSGGGGTYEQYF.

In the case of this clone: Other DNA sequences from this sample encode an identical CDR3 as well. In DNA form, the CDR3 reads TGTGCCAGCAGCTTGGGGACTAGCGGGGGCTACAATGAGCAGTTCTTC. It codes for CASSLGTSGGYNEQFF. The V call is TRBV7-3, the J call TRBJ2-1; 14 bases align to TRBD2. Trimming cost V 3 bases and J 3 bases; bases outside gene matches: 1. The CDR3 spans 16 residues. Looked up from germline, CDR1 is SGHTA and CDR2 is FQGTGA. Full variable domain (missing parts from reference TRBV7-3 and TRBJ2-1): GAGVSQTPSNKVTEKGKYVELRCDPISGHTALYWYRQSLGQGPEFLIYFQGTGAADDSGLPNDRFFAVRPEGSVSTLKIQRTERGDSAVYLCASSLGTSGGYNEQFFGPGTRLTVL.

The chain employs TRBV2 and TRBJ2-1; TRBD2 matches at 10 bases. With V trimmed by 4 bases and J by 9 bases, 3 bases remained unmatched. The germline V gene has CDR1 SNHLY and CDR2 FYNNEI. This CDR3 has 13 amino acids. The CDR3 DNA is TGTGCCAGCAGTGGTACTAGCGGGGCTGAGCAGTTCTTC. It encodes CASSGTSGAEQFF.

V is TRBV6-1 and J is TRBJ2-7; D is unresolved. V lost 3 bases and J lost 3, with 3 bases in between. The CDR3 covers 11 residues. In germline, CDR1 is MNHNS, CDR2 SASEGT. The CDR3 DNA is TGTGCCAGCAGTGACAGCTACGAGCAGTACTTC. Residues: CASSDSYEQYF.

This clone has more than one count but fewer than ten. CDR3 sequence reads: CASRGQANTEAFF. In nucleotides, the CDR3 is TGTGCCAGTAGGGGACAGGCGAACACTGAAGCTTTCTTT. The chain recombines TRBV2 with TRBJ1-1; 8 positions match TRBD1. The germline gives CDR1 SNHLY, CDR2 FYNNEI. Trimming took 9 bases from V and 1 from J; bases not matched to a gene: 4. The CDR3 contains 13 residues.

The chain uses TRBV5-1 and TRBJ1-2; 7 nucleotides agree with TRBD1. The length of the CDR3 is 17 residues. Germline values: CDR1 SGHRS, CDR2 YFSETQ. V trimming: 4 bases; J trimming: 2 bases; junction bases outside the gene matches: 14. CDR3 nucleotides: TGCGCCAGCAGCGTGCTCGCACGGGACAGCCGAAACTATGGCTACACCTTC. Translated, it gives CASSVLARDSRNYGYTF.

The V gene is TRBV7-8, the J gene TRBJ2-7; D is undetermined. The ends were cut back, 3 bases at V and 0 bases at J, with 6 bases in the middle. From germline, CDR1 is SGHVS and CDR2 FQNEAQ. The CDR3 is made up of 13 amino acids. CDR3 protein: CASSFGLSYEQYF. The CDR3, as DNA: TGTGCCAGCAGCTTTGGCCTCTCCTACGAGCAGTACTTC.

In DNA form, the CDR3 reads TGTGCCAGCAGTGACAGGGGGCGGGTCACAGATACGCAGTATTTT. It specifies CASSDRGRVTDTQYF. The chain combines TRBV6-1 with TRBJ2-3; TRBD1 aligns across 8 bases. CDR3 length: 15 amino acids. The J segment lost 2 bases and the V segment lost 3 bases, leaving 4 bases of the junction unmatched. Looked up from germline, CDR1 is MNHNS and CDR2 is SASEGT.

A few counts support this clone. Here the CDR3 reads CASSLGTGITDTQYF. The CDR3 bases are TGTGCCAGCAGCTTAGGGACCGGGATCACAGATACGCAGTATTTT. The chain couples TRBV7-8 to TRBJ2-3; perhaps TRBD2 as D (5 bases). There are 15 residues in the CDR3. V dropped 1 base and J dropped 2 bases, with 10 bases sitting between them. The germline V gene has CDR1 SGHVS and CDR2 FQNEAQ.

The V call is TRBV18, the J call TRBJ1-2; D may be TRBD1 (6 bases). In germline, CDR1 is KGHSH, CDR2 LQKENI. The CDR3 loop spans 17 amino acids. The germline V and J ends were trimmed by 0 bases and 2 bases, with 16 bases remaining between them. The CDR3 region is CASSPPQTGGENYGYTF. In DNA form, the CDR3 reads TGTGCCAGCTCACCACCTCAGACAGGTGGAGAAAACTATGGCTACACCTTC.

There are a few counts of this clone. In DNA form, the CDR3 reads TGTGCCAGCAGCTCTCAGGCTAGCGGGGGATACTCCTACAATGAGCAGTTCTTC. Translating gives CASSSQASGGYSYNEQFF. The chain joins TRBV7-6 to TRBJ2-1, with TRBD2 matching 10 bases. CDR1 and CDR2 from the germline V gene are SGHVS and FNYEAQ. The CDR3 has 18 amino acids. V lost 4 bases and J lost 0; bases outside the gene matches: 9.

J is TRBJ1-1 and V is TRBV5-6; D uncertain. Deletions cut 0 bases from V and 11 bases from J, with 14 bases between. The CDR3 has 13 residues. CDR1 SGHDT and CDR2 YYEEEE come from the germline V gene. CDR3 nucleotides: TGTGCCAGCAGCTTGGGGCTGGGAAGCGGCGCTTTCTTT. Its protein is CASSLGLGSGAFF.

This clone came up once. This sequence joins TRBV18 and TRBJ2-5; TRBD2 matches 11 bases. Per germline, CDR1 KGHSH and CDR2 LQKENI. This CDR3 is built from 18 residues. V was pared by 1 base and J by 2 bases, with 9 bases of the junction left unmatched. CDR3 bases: TGTGCCAGCTCACCACGCCGTACTAGCGGGGGAGTACAAGAGACCCAGTACTTC. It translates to CASSPRRTSGGVQETQYF. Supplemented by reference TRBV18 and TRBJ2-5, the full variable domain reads NAGVMQNPRHLVRRRGQEARLRCSPMKGHSHVYWYRQLPEEGLKFMVYLQKENIIDESGMPKERFSAEFPKEGPSILRIQQVVRGDSAAYFCASSPRRTSGGVQETQYFGPGTRLLVL.

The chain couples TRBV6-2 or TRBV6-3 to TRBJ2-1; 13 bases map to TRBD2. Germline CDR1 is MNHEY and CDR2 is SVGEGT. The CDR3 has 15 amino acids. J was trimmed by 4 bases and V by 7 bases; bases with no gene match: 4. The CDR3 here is CASIPGLAGYNEQFF. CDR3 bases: TGTGCCAGCATCCCGGGACTAGCGGGGTACAATGAGCAGTTCTTC.

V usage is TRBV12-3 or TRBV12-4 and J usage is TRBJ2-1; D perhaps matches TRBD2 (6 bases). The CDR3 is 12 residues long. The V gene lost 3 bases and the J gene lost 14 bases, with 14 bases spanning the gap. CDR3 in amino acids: CASSFAASVKFF. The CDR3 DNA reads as TGTGCCAGCAGTTTCGCGGCTAGCGTAAAGTTCTTC.

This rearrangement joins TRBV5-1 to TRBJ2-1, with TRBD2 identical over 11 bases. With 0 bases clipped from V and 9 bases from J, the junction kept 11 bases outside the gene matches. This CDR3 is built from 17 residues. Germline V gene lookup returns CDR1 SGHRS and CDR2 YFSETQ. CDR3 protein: CASSLVPRASGGSEQFF. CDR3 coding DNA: TGCGCCAGCAGCTTGGTACCTCGGGCTAGCGGGGGGTCTGAGCAGTTCTTC.

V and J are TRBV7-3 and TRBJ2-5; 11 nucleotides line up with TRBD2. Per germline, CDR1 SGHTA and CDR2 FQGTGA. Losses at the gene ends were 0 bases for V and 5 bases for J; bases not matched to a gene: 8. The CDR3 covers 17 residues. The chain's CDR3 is CASSLTPRLAGGETQYF. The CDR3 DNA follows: TGTGCCAGCAGCTTAACCCCCCGGCTAGCGGGGGGCGAGACCCAGTACTTC. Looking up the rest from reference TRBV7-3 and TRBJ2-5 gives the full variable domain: GAGVSQTPSNKVTEKGKYVELRCDPISGHTALYWYRQSLGQGPEFLIYFQGTGAADDSGLPNDRFFAVRPEGSVSTLKIQRTERGDSAVYLCASSLTPRLAGGETQYFGPGTRLLVL.

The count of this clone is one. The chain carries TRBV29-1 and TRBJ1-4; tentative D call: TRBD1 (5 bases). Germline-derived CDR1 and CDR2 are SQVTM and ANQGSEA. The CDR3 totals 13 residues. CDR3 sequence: CPPRGGSSEKLFF. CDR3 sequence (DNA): TGCCCCCCGCGGGGGGGGTCGAGCGAAAAACTGTTTTTT.

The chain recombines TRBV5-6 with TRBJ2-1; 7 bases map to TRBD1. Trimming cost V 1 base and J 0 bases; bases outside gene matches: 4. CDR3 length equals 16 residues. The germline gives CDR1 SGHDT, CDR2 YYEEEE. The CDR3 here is CASSLTGEYSYNEQFF. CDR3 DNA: TGTGCCAGCAGCTTGACAGGGGAATACTCCTACAATGAGCAGTTCTTC.

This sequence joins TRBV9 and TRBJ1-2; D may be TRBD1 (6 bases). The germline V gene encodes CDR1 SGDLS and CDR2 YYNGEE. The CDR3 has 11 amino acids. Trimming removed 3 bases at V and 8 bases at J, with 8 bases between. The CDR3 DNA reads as TGTGCCAGCAGCGGGACAGCGGGCTACACCTTC. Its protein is CASSGTAGYTF.

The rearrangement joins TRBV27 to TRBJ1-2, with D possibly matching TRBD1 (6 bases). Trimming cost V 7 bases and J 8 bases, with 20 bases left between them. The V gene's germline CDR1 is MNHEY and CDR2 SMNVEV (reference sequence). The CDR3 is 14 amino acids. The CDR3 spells CASNLKYRADGYTF. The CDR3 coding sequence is TGTGCCAGCAACCTCAAGTACAGGGCGGACGGCTACACCTTC.

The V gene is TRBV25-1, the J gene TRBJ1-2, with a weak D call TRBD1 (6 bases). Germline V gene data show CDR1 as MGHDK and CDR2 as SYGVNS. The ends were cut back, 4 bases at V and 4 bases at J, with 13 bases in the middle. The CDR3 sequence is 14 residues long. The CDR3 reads CASSARTAPYGYTF. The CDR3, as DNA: TGTGCCAGCAGTGCGCGGACAGCACCCTATGGCTACACCTTC.